The 10 T cell receptor beta chains below were found in one sample sequenced in a study of T cell responses to AZD1222 COVID-19 vaccine. Libraries were prepared by immunoSEQ multiplex PCR; TCRdb keeps only in-frame clonotypes and omits some of them. The data contain about 49,000 clones, approximately 79% of them seen just once; the ten biggest clones take up 20%. This material consisted of peripheral blood, taken on day 0 of MenACWY control vaccination. All receptors derive from an adult in good health.

The V call is TRBV19, the J call TRBJ1-1, with D perhaps TRBD1 (5 bases). Deletions cut 7 bases from V and 4 bases from J, with 13 bases between. The CDR3 extends over 13 amino acids. Per the germline V gene, CDR1 is LNHDA and CDR2 is SQIVND (reference sequence). This chain's CDR3 is CASKGLGVTEAFF. CDR3 bases: TGTGCCAGTAAGGGATTGGGGGTCACTGAAGCTTTCTTT.

The chain carries TRBV5-1 and TRBJ2-1; D may match TRBD1 or TRBD2 (7 bases each). V lost 4 bases and J 3 bases, leaving 20 bases between the germline ends. This CDR3 contains 17 residues. Germline values: CDR1 SGHRS, CDR2 YFSETQ. The CDR3 nucleotides read TGCGCCAGCAGCAAATCACCAGGGGGGGCTGACTACAATGAGCAGTTCTTC. As protein: CASSKSPGGADYNEQFF.

This clone was picked up a small number of times. The V and J genes are TRBV19 and TRBJ2-5, with D uncertain. CDR3 length: 13 residues. Germline values: CDR1 LNHDA, CDR2 SQIVND (reference sequence). V was pared by 0 bases and J by 4 bases, with 6 bases between. The chain's CDR3 is CASSIEPSETQYF. The CDR3 DNA is TGTGCCAGTAGTATAGAACCTTCAGAGACCCAGTACTTC.

The V gene is TRBV30, the J gene TRBJ2-2, with D possibly being TRBD2 (7 bases). The CDR3 runs to 16 residues. Germline V gene sequence: CDR1 GTSNPN, CDR2 SVGIG (reference sequence). Deletions cut 0 bases from V and 0 bases from J, with 11 bases between. The CDR3 DNA follows: TGTGCCTGGAGTGTAGGGGGGGGTGCGAACACCGGGGAGCTGTTTTTT. This codes for CAWSVGGGANTGELFF.

The chain combines TRBV7-6 with TRBJ1-5; D perhaps matches TRBD1 (6 bases). Germline V CDR1 and CDR2: SGHVS, FNYEAQ. V shed 5 bases and J shed 1 base, with 15 bases lying between them. This CDR3 has 16 amino acids. The CDR3 DNA reads as TGTGCCAGCAGCCCTACAGGGCCCGGAAGCAATCAGCCCCAGCATTTT. Translated: CASSPTGPGSNQPQHF. The entire variable domain, with the rest obtained from reference TRBV7-6 and TRBJ1-5, is as follows: GAGVSQSPRYKVTKRGQDVALRCDPISGHVSLYWYRQALGQGPEFLTYFNYEAQQDKSGLPNDRFSAERPEGSISTLTIQRTEQRDSAMYRCASSPTGPGSNQPQHFGDGTRLSIL.

The chain combines TRBV5-1 with TRBJ2-3, with a tentative D call TRBD1 (6 bases). V lost 4 bases, J lost 0 bases, and 9 bases lay in between. Germline values: CDR1 SGHRS, CDR2 YFSETQ. This CDR3 spans 14 amino acids. In nucleotides, the CDR3 is TGCGCCAGCAGCCCAGGGGACAGCACAGATACGCAGTATTTT. The encoded protein is CASSPGDSTDTQYF.

The chain uses TRBV21-1 and TRBJ2-7. TRBV21-1 is an annotated pseudogene. The CDR3 sequence is 19 residues long. The CDR3 here is CASSKARRGQPFSSYEQYV. The CDR3 DNA reads TGTGCCAGCAGCAAAGCGCGTCGGGGGCAGCCCTTTAGCTCCTACGAGCAGTACGTC.

This clone was detected only a few times. The chain is built from TRBV30 and TRBJ2-2; D unresolved. This CDR3 region has 12 residues. V lost 7 bases and J lost 5, with 11 bases in between. CDR1 GTSNPN and CDR2 SVGIG come from the germline V gene (reference sequence). The CDR3 bases are TGTGCCTTTGTCCCGGGTACCGGGGAGCTGTTTTTT. It codes for CAFVPGTGELFF.

The CDR3 spells CASMAERDYEQYF. The CDR3 DNA reads TGTGCCAGCATGGCAGAAAGAGACTACGAGCAGTACTTC. This chain connects TRBV6-4 to TRBJ2-7; unclear D gene. This CDR3 contains 13 residues. The V gene lost 7 bases and the J gene lost 3 bases, with 13 bases spanning the gap. Germline V gene lookup returns CDR1 MRHNA and CDR2 SNTAGT.

This rearrangement joins TRBV9 to TRBJ1-1; D is uncertain. The CDR3 length is 12 residues. V lost 4 bases to trimming and J lost 6 bases, with 10 bases between them. CDR1 is SGDLS and CDR2 is YYNGEE in the germline V gene. The CDR3 loop is CASSPGGAEAFF. The CDR3, as DNA: TGTGCCAGCAGCCCCGGCGGGGCTGAAGCTTTCTTT.